The present T cell receptor beta chain was sequenced within a study of blood T cells in healthy people across ages. A J-beta primer mix and a sample-barcoded 5' primer were used in a second PCR of about 7 to 11 cycles. One entry per CDR3 protein results from TCRdb running MiXCR on the 5' RACE reads. There are around 500,000 distinct CDR3 sequences in the sample; around 48% occur only once, and around 24% lies in the top ten. V dropped 2 bases and J dropped 5; count of bases not matched to a gene: 11. Germline loops: CDR1 MNHEY, CDR2 SVGAGI. There are 17 residues in the CDR3. The study drew donors from healthy Caucasian individuals in Russia aged roughly 6 to 100. The study isolated at least 6.5 million PBMCs from each sample. This clonotype came up many times.

The clonotype was recovered from an elderly man in good health. The chain combines TRBV6-5 with TRBJ2-7; 11 bases fit TRBD2. Sequencing was carried out using blood. CDR3 coding DNA: TGTGCCAGCAGTTACCGCATGTCGACTAGCGGGGCGGACGAGCAGTACTTC. Translation gives CASSYRMSTSGADEQYF.